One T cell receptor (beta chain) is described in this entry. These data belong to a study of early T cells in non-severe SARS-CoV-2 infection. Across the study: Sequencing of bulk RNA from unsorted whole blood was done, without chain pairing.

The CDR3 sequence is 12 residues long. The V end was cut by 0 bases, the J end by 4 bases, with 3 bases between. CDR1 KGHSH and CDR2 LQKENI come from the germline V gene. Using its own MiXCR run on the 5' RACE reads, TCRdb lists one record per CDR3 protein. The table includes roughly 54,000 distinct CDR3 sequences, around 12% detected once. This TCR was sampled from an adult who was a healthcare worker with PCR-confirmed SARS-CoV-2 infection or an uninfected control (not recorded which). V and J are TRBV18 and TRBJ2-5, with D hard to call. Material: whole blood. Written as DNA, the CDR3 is TGTGCCAGCTCACCACCGGTAGAGACCCAGTACTTC. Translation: CASSPPVETQYF.